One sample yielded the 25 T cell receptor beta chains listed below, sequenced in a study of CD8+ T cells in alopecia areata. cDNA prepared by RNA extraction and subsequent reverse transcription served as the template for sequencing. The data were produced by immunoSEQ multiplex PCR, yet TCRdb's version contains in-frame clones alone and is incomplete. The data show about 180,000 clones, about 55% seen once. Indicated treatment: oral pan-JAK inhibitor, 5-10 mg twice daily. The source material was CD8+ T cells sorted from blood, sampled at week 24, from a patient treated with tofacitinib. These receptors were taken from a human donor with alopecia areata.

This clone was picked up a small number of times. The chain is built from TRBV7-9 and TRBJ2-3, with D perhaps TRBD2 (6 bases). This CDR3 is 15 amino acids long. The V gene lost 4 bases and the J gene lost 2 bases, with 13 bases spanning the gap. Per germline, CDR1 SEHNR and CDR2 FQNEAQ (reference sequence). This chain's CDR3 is CASSSLGGSTDTQYF. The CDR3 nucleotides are TGTGCCAGCAGCTCTCTCGGGGGTTCCACAGATACGCAGTATTTT.

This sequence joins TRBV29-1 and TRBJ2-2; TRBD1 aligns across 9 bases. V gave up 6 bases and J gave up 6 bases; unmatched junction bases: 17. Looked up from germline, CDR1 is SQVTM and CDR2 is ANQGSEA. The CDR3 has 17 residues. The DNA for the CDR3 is TGCAGCGTACTGGACCCCTCCGGGACAGGGAAGGCCGGGGAGCTGTTTTTT. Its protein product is CSVLDPSGTGKAGELFF.

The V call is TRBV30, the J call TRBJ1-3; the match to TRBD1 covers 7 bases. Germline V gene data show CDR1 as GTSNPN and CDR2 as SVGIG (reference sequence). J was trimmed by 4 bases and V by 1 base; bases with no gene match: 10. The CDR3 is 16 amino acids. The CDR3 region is CAWSGKNRGTGNTIYF. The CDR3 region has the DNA TGTGCCTGGAGTGGCAAAAACAGGGGCACAGGAAACACCATATATTTT.

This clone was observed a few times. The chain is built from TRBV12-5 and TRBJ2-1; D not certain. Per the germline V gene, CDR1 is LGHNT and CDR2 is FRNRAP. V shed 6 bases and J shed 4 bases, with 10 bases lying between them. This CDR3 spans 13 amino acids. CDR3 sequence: CASGTPGYNEQFF. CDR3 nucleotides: TGTGCTAGTGGCACCCCAGGTTACAATGAGCAGTTCTTC.

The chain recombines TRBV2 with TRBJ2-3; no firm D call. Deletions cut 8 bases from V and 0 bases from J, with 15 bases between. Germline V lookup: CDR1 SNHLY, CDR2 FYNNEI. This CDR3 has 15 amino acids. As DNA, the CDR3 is TGTGCCAGCCCCCAGGTTCGGATTAGCACAGATACGCAGTATTTT. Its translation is CASPQVRISTDTQYF.

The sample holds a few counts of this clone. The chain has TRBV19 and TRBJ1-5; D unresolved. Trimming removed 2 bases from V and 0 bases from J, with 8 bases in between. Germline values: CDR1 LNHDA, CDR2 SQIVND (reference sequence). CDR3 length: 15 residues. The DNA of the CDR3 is TGTGCCAGTAGTATATCCCGGGGTAGCAATCAGCCCCAGCATTTT. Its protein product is CASSISRGSNQPQHF.

The CDR3 bases are TGCGCCAGCAGCCCTTCGGGGGGGGATCAGCCCCAGCATTTT. Residues: CASSPSGGDQPQHF. This chain joins TRBV5-1 and TRBJ1-5, with a tentative D call TRBD1 (5 bases). V was pared by 4 bases and J by 5 bases, with 13 bases between. CDR1 SGHRS and CDR2 YFSETQ come from the germline V gene. The CDR3 runs to 14 residues.

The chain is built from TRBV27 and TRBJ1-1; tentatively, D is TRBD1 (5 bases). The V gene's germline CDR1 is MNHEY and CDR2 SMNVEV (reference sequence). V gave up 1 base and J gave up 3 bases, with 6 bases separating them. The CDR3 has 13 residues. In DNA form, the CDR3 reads TGTGCCAGCAGTTTATGGGGCGACACTGAAGCTTTCTTT. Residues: CASSLWGDTEAFF.

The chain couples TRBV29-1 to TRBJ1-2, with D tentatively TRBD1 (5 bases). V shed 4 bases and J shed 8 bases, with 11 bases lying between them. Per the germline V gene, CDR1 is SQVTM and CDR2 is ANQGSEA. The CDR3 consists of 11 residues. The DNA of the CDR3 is TGCAGCGTTGTGGAAAAGGGGGGCTACACCTTC. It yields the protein CSVVEKGGYTF.

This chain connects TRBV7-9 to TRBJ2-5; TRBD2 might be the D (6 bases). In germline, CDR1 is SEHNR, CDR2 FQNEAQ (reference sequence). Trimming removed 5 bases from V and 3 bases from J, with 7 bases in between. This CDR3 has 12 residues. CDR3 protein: CASSGGKETQYF. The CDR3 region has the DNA TGTGCCAGCAGCGGCGGGAAAGAGACCCAGTACTTC.

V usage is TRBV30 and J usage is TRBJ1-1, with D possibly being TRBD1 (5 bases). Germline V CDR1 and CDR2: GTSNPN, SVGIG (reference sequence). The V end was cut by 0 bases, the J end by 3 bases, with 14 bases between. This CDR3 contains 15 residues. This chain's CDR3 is CAWSVGPSGDTEAFF. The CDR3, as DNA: TGTGCCTGGAGTGTAGGGCCTTCGGGGGACACTGAAGCTTTCTTT.

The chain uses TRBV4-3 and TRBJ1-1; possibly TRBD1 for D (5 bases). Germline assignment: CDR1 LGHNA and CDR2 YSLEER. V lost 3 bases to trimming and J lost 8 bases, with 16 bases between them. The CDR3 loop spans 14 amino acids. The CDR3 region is CASSHNRGPGEAFF. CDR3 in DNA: TGCGCCAGCAGCCACAATCGGGGACCGGGAGAAGCTTTCTTT.

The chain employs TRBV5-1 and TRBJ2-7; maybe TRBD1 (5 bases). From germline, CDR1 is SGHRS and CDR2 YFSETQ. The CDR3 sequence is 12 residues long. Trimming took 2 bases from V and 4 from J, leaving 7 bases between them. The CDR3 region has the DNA TGCGCCAGCAGCTTTCAGGGTTACGAGCAGTACTTC. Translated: CASSFQGYEQYF.

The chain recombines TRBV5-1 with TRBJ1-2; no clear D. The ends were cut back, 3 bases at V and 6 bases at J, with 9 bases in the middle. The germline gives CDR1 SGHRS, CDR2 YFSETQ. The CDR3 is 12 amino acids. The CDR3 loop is CASSYGRHGYTF. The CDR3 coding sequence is TGCGCCAGCAGCTATGGCCGGCATGGCTACACCTTC.

CDR3 DNA sequence: TGTGCCAGCAAAGGGGATTCTGGAAACACCATATATTTT. It codes for CASKGDSGNTIYF. The chain carries TRBV2 and TRBJ1-3; the D gene is possibly TRBD1 (5 bases). Germline loops: CDR1 SNHLY, CDR2 FYNNEI. Trimming took off 7 bases at V and 1 base at J, with 8 bases between the two ends. This CDR3 has 13 residues.

For the CDR3, the DNA is TGTGCCAGCAGTTTACGAGACAACACTGAAGCTTTCTTT. Protein: CASSLRDNTEAFF. The chain links TRBV27 to TRBJ1-1, with D uncertain. Germline V lookup: CDR1 MNHEY, CDR2 SMNVEV (reference sequence). Trimming stripped 2 bases from V and 2 bases from J, with 6 bases between. This CDR3 contains 13 residues.

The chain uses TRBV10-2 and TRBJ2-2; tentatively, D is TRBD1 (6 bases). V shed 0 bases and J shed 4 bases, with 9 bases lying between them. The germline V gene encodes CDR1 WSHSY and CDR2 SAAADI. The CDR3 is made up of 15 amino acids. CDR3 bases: TGCGCCAGCAGTGAGTCAGGGGGATTCACCGGGGAGCTGTTTTTT. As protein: CASSESGGFTGELFF.

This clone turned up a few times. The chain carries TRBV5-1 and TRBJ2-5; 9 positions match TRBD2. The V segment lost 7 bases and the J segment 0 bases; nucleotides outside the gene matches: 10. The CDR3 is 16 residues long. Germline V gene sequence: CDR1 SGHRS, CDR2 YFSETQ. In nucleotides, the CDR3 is TGCGCCAGCGACCCGGCAGCGGGGGGCTACCAAGAGACCCAGTACTTC. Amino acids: CASDPAAGGYQETQYF.

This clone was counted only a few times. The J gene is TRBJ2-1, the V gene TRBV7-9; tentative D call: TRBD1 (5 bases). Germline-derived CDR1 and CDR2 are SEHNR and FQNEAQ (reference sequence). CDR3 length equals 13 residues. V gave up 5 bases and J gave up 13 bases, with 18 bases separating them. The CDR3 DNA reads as TGTGCCAGCAGCCCCTCGGCCACCCAGGGACAGTTCTTC. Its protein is CASSPSATQGQFF.

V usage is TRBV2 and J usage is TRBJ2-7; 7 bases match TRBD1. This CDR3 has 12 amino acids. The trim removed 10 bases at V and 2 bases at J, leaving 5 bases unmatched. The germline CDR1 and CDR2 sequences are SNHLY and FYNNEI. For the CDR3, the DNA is TGTGCCACCGGGACAGCAACCTACGAGCAGTACTTC. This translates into CATGTATYEQYF.

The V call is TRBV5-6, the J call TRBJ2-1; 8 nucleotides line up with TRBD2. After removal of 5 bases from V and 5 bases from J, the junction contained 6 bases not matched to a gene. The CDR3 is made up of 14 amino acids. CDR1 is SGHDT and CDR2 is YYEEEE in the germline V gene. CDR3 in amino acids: CASRYSTSDNEQFF. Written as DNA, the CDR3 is TGTGCCAGCAGGTACTCGACTAGCGACAATGAGCAGTTCTTC.

The CDR3 nucleotides are TGTGCCAGCAGCCCGGCGGGTGATTGGCTTGAAAAACTGTTTTTT. It translates to CASSPAGDWLEKLFF. The chain is built from TRBV9 and TRBJ1-4; D remains unclear. The V and J ends lost 4 bases and 7 bases respectively, with 17 bases between them. The CDR3 length is 15 residues. Germline loops: CDR1 SGDLS, CDR2 YYNGEE.

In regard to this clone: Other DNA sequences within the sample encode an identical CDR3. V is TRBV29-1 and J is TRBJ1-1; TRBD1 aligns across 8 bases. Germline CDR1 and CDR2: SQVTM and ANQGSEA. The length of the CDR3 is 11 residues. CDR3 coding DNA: TGCAGTGGACAGGGAGGAACTGAAGCTTTCTTT. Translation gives CSGQGGTEAFF.

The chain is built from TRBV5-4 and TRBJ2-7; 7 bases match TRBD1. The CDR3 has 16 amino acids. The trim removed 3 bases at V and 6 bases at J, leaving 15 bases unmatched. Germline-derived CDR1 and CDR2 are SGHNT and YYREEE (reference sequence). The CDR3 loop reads CASSSLQQGIVGEQYF. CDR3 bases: TGTGCCAGCAGCTCGCTACAACAGGGGATAGTGGGCGAGCAGTACTTC.

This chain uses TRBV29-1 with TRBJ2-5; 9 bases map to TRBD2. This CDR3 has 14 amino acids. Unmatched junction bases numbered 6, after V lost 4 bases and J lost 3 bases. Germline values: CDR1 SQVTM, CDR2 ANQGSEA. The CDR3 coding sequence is TGCAGCGTTGGGGCTAGCGGGGAAGAAGAGACCCAGTACTTC. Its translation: CSVGASGEEETQYF.